This T cell receptor beta chain is drawn from a study of cytomegalovirus exposure and HLA in healthy donors. Points from the study as a whole: The later analysis indicated that the majority of CMV-associated TCR beta chains appeared HLA-restricted. There was a cluster of highly shared sequence variants that was likely a sequencing artifact.

Germline trimming cut 0 bases from V and 6 bases from J; bases unmatched to any gene: 1. CDR1 is SGHTA and CDR2 is FQGNSA in the germline V gene. The CDR3 contains 13 residues. PCR was performed using 60 Vbeta and 13 Jbeta primers. Only in-frame clones appear in the TCRdb table, and some are missing; sequencing was by immunoSEQ multiplex PCR. The table has 110,000 or so clones, 60% to 80% seen once. This clone was seen a few times. Its matching antigen is unknown. As for the donors, each was a healthy bone marrow donor. The sequence derives from a woman aged 40-49 years in good health and CMV-seropositive. What was sequenced was PBMCs. The J gene is TRBJ1-2, the V gene TRBV7-2, with 7 bases aligning to TRBD1. The CDR3 loop reads CASSLAGGNGYTF. For the CDR3, the DNA is TGTGCCAGCAGCTTAGCAGGGGGCAATGGCTACACCTTC.